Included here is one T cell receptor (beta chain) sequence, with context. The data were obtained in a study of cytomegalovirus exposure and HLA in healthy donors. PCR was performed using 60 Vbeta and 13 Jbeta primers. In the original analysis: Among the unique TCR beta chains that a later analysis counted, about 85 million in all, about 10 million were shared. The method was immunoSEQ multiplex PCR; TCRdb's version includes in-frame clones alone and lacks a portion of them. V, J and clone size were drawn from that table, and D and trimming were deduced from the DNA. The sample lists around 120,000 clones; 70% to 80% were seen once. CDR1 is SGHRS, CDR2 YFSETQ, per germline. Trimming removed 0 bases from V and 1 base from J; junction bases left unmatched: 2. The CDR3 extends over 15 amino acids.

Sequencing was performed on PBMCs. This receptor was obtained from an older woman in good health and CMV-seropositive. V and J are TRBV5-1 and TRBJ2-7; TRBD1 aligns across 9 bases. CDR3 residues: CASSLAGTGSYEQYF. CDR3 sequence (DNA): TGCGCCAGCAGCTTGGCCGGGACAGGGTCCTACGAGCAGTACTTC.